The rows below give T cell receptor beta chains drawn from one sample of a study of regulatory T cells in long-lasting Graves disease. TCRdb called the multiplex PCR reads again in MiXCR, with one record for every CDR3 protein. The sample consists of 300,000 to 400,000 distinct CDR3 sequences, roughly a sixth of them appearing once. These data also formed part of another study, on T cells in Graves' hyperthyroidism and ophthalmopathy.

The material was peripheral blood mononuclear cells (PBMCs), obtained at new diagnosis, from a patient treated with antithyroid drugs. All receptors derive from a middle-aged man with Graves disease. The CDR3 runs from the conserved cysteine through the conserved F or W. The D gene is left open where the match is weak. Clone size is stated in some rows and not others, as once, few, many or a class when expanded.

v_gene	j_gene	abundance	d_gene	CDR3nt	CDR3aa
TRBV28	TRBJ1-1	many	NA	TGTGCCAGCAGTTTAATTGAGAGGACTGAAGCTTTCTTT	CASSLIERTEAFF
TRBV30	TRBJ2-2	many	NA	TGTGCCTGGAGAAACTACGGGGGAGGAAACACCGGGGAGCTGTTTTTT	CAWRNYGGGNTGELFF
TRBV7-9	TRBJ1-4	NA	TRBD1	TGTGCCAGCAGCTTATTCGGACAGGGAGGTGAAAAACTGTTTTTT	CASSLFGQGGEKLFF
TRBV20-1	TRBJ2-3	few	TRBD2	TGCAGTGCTAACCCCCCTAGCGGGGGCACAGATACGCAGTATTTT	CSANPPSGGTDTQYF
TRBV14	TRBJ2-5	many	TRBD2	TGTGCCAGCAGCCAACTTCGAAGCGGGGGGCCGAAGGGAGAGACCCAGTACTTC	CASSQLRSGGPKGETQYF
TRBV3-1	TRBJ2-1	many	TRBD2	TGTGCCAGCAGCCACTGGAGCGGGGGGGCCTTCGGTGAGCAGTTCTTC	CASSHWSGGAFGEQFF
TRBV5-4	TRBJ2-3	few	TRBD2	TGTGCCAGCAGCTTCAGCGGGGGGGCTGCAGATACGCAGTATTTT	CASSFSGGAADTQYF
TRBV27	TRBJ2-1	NA	TRBD2	TGTGCCAGCAGTTTCTATCGACTAGCGGGGCCCTTGAATGAGCAGTTCTTC	CASSFYRLAGPLNEQFF
TRBV5-1	TRBJ2-2	many	TRBD1	TGCGCCAGCAGCTTGGTGGGACAGGACCTCACCGGGGAGCTGTTTTTT	CASSLVGQDLTGELFF
TRBV4-1	TRBJ2-7	many	TRBD1	TGCGCCAGCAGCCACGCGGGACAGGGGGACGAGCAGTACTTC	CASSHAGQGDEQYF
TRBV18	TRBJ1-5	many	NA	TGTGCCAGCTCACCAGGGATGCATCAGCCCCAGCATTTT	CASSPGMHQPQHF
TRBV11-2	TRBJ2-7	many	TRBD1	TGTGCCAGCAGCTTAGAGTCGGGACAGTCCTACGAGCAGTACTTC	CASSLESGQSYEQYF
TRBV4-3	TRBJ2-7	few	NA	TGCGCCAGCAGCCAAGAGAACAGAGCCTACGAGCAGTACTTC	CASSQENRAYEQYF
TRBV10-3	TRBJ2-3	many	NA	TGTGCCATCAGGGATTTAGATACGCAGTATTTT	CAIRDLDTQYF
TRBV4-1	TRBJ2-7	NA	TRBD1	TGCGCCAGCAGCCAATCCCTTCTGGACAGGGGAAGTTCCTACGAGCAGTACTTC	CASSQSLLDRGSSYEQYF
TRBV3-1	TRBJ2-7	many	TRBD2	TGTGCCAGCAGACGTGGTTCCGGACTAGGAGTCTACGAGCAGTACTTC	CASRRGSGLGVYEQYF
TRBV7-2	TRBJ2-5	many	NA	TGTGCCAGCAGCTTAGTCGCTAACGTCGGGGAGACCCAGTACTTC	CASSLVANVGETQYF
TRBV28	TRBJ2-4	NA	NA	TGTGCCAGCGAGCCACAGCTAGCCAAAAACATTCAGTACTTC	CASEPQLAKNIQYF
TRBV12-3/TRBV12-4	TRBJ2-5	many	TRBD1	TGTGCCAGCAGTATCGGACAGGGTGCTGGAGAGACCCAGTACTTC	CASSIGQGAGETQYF
TRBV25-1	TRBJ1-4	few	TRBD1	TGTGCCAGCAGTGAATGGGGCCCCTCAGGGGGAAATAATGAAAAACTGTTTTTT	CASSEWGPSGGNNEKLFF
TRBV5-6	TRBJ2-2	NA	NA	TGTGCCAGCAGCTTTTCGGGCAGCTACACCGGGGAGCTGTTTTTT	CASSFSGSYTGELFF
TRBV5-1	TRBJ2-6	few	NA	TGCGCCAGCAGCTTGGATGGAGGGGGCTCTGGGGCCAACGTCCTGACTTTC	CASSLDGGGSGANVLTF
TRBV10-3	TRBJ1-4	few	NA	TGTGCCATCAGTGAGTCGGGAAGGGTTGAAAAACTGTTTTTT	CAISESGRVEKLFF
TRBV9	TRBJ2-1	many	TRBD2	TGTGCCAGCAGCCGAATTTCTAGCGGGGCACCCTACAATGAGCAGTTCTTC	CASSRISSGAPYNEQFF
TRBV5-5	TRBJ2-5	few	NA	TGTGCCAGCAGCCCAGGACAGGGACTAAGGGAGACCCAGTACTTC	CASSPGQGLRETQYF
TRBV6-4	TRBJ2-6	many	NA	TGTGCCAGCAGTGTAGAAAGTGGGGCCAACGTCCTGACTTTC	CASSVESGANVLTF
TRBV11-2	TRBJ2-3	many	TRBD2	TGTGCCAGCACCTTGGGGGGGGGCACAGATACGCAGTATTTT	CASTLGGGTDTQYF